The rows below give T cell receptor beta chains drawn from one sample of a study of T-cell memory formation after mild COVID-19. Using its own MiXCR run on the 5' RACE reads, TCRdb lists one record per CDR3 protein. This sample has about 540,000 distinct CDR3 sequences, with about 20% found just once. The sequenced sample was PBMCs or a T cell subset sorted from them (not recorded which). The receptor set was obtained from an adult woman who had mild COVID-19 (a few samples of this study predate the infection). Cell type and time point are not known. Each CDR3 is given with its conserved first and last residue. The D gene is left open where the match is weak. Only some rows state a clone size, as once, few, many or a class for expanded clones.

TRBD2 | TRBJ2-7 | TRBV9 | few | CASSVGGGPGSEQYF | TGTGCCAGCAGCGTAGGCGGGGGACCCGGATCTGAGCAGTACTTC
. | TRBJ2-1 | TRBV11-3 | . | CASSLDRTKWDEQFF | TGTGCCAGCAGCTTAGACAGGACCAAGTGGGATGAGCAGTTCTTC
. | TRBJ1-2 | TRBV2 | many | CASSVRVGYGYGYTF | TGTGCCAGCAGTGTGAGGGTGGGGTATGGCTATGGCTACACCTTC
TRBD2 | TRBJ2-1 | TRBV11-2 | few | CASSLTSGGAVEQFF | TGTGCCAGCAGCCTTACTAGCGGGGGGGCCGTTGAGCAGTTCTTC
. | TRBJ2-2 | TRBV7-9 | . | CASSATVNTGELFF | TGTGCCAGCAGCGCAACCGTTAACACCGGGGAGCTGTTTTTT
. | TRBJ2-7 | TRBV30 | . | CAWSVQGRDYEQYF | TGTGCCTGGAGTGTCCAGGGCCGGGACTACGAGCAGTACTTC
. | TRBJ2-5 | TRBV2 | . | CASSSETGETQYF | TGTGCCAGCAGTTCAGAGACGGGAGAGACCCAGTACTTC
. | TRBJ2-1 | TRBV7-9 | . | CASSPLGVPYNEQFF | TGTGCCAGCAGCCCCCTCGGCGTGCCCTACAATGAGCAGTTCTTC
. | TRBJ2-7 | TRBV29-1 | . | CSAGDYEQYF | TGCAGCGCAGGGGACTACGAGCAGTACTTC
. | TRBJ2-7 | TRBV5-1 | few | CASSLSGRPVLEQYF | TGCGCCAGCAGCTTGAGCGGACGCCCAGTTCTTGAGCAGTACTTC
. | TRBJ2-3 | TRBV19 | few | CASSPVDRTDTQYF | TGTGCCAGTAGTCCCGTGGACCGCACAGATACGCAGTATTTT
. | TRBJ2-5 | TRBV9 | . | CASSVSEGGGQETQYF | TGTGCCAGCAGCGTATCTGAGGGGGGAGGCCAAGAGACCCAGTACTTC
TRBD1 | TRBJ1-2 | TRBV4-1 | once | CASSQGGDRGLHNYGYTF | TGCGCCAGCAGCCAAGGGGGGGACAGGGGGCTCCACAACTATGGCTACACCTTC
. | TRBJ1-1 | TRBV12-3/TRBV12-4 | many | CASSSGANTEAFF | TGTGCCAGCAGTTCGGGGGCGAACACTGAAGCTTTCTTT
. | TRBJ2-1 | TRBV30 | . | CAWSHLATKEQFF | TGTGCCTGGAGTCATCTAGCGACGAAGGAGCAGTTCTTC
. | TRBJ2-3 | TRBV23-1 | . | CASSQPVGLSTDTQYF | TGCGCCAGCAGTCAACCCGTTGGGCTCAGCACAGATACGCAGTATTTT
. | TRBJ2-7 | TRBV29-1 | few | CSVEGHATYEQYF | TGCAGCGTTGAAGGGCACGCGACCTACGAGCAGTACTTC
. | TRBJ2-2 | TRBV11-3 | few | CASSLDRDHTGELFF | TGTGCCAGCAGCTTAGACAGGGACCACACCGGGGAGCTGTTTTTT
TRBD2 | TRBJ2-3 | TRBV12-3/TRBV12-4 | many | CASSSLADSEGDTQYF | TGTGCCAGCAGTTCGCTAGCGGATTCGGAGGGAGATACGCAGTATTTT
. | TRBJ1-1 | TRBV7-9 | . | CASSYSGEAFF | TGTGCCAGCAGCTACAGTGGGGAAGCTTTCTTT
. | TRBJ2-7 | TRBV6-5 | . | CASRIGRYEQYF | TGTGCCAGCAGGATTGGACGCTACGAGCAGTACTTC
TRBD2 | TRBJ2-7 | TRBV4-3 | few | CASSQDLLAGVLSEQYF | TGCGCCAGCAGCCAAGATCTCCTAGCGGGAGTCTTGAGCGAGCAGTACTTC
TRBD1 | TRBJ1-5 | TRBV5-5 | . | CASSSGQGYNQPQHF | TGTGCCAGCAGCTCGGGACAGGGCTACAATCAGCCCCAGCATTTT
TRBD2 | TRBJ2-7 | TRBV5-6 | . | CASSLALAVDYEQYF | TGTGCCAGCAGCTTGGCACTAGCGGTAGACTACGAGCAGTACTTC
TRBD1 | TRBJ1-5 | TRBV20-1 | . | CSARPDRANQPQHF | TGCAGTGCCCGACCGGACAGGGCCAATCAGCCCCAGCATTTT
. | TRBJ2-2 | TRBV7-9 | . | CASSHPRVDGELFF | TGTGCCAGCAGCCACCCCAGGGTTGACGGGGAGCTGTTTTTT
. | TRBJ2-2 | TRBV5-6 | . | CAISSTRKGPNGELFF | TGTGCCATCAGCTCGACTCGAAAAGGACCGAACGGGGAGCTGTTTTTT
. | TRBJ1-1 | TRBV12-3/TRBV12-4 | few | CASSYLRVRGLNTEAFF | TGTGCCAGCAGTTACTTGAGGGTGCGGGGATTGAACACTGAAGCTTTCTTT
TRBD1 | TRBJ2-7 | TRBV6-5 | . | CASTSKDRGNYYEQYF | TGTGCCAGCACATCCAAGGACAGGGGAAATTACTACGAGCAGTACTTC
TRBD1 | TRBJ1-5 | TRBV7-2 | few | CASSSNTGGWPQHF | TGTGCCAGCAGCTCGAATACAGGGGGCTGGCCCCAGCATTTT
. | TRBJ1-1 | TRBV18 | few | CASSQIIQGENTEAFF | TGTGCCAGCTCACAGATAATACAGGGTGAGAACACTGAAGCTTTCTTT
TRBD1 | TRBJ2-1 | TRBV4-2 | . | CASSKEDRIDPHNEQFF | TGTGCCAGCAGCAAGGAGGACAGGATCGACCCACACAATGAGCAGTTCTTC
. | TRBJ2-7 | TRBV5-4 | . | CASTHDGPQGLFEQYF | TGTGCCAGCACCCATGACGGGCCCCAGGGACTCTTTGAGCAGTACTTC
. | TRBJ2-5 | TRBV5-1 | few | CASSHADATQYF | TGCGCCAGCAGCCACGCCGACGCGACCCAGTACTTC
TRBD2 | TRBJ2-7 | TRBV7-3 | few | CASSLTLAGPFEQYF | TGTGCCAGCAGCTTAACGCTAGCGGGACCATTCGAGCAGTACTTC
. | TRBJ2-2 | TRBV14 | . | CASAIHLGGELFF | TGTGCCAGCGCCATACACCTAGGCGGGGAGCTGTTTTTT
. | TRBJ2-3 | TRBV20-1 | . | CSARTGSDTQYF | TGCAGTGCTAGAACAGGGTCGGATACGCAGTATTTT
TRBD2 | TRBJ2-1 | TRBV19 | few | CASSSFTAGAFPNEQFF | TGTGCCAGTAGTAGCTTCACAGCGGGGGCCTTCCCCAATGAGCAGTTCTTC
. | TRBJ2-5 | TRBV20-1 | . | CSARDRGRETQYF | TGCAGTGCTAGAGATAGGGGTAGGGAGACCCAGTACTTC
TRBD2 | TRBJ2-7 | TRBV10-3 | . | CAISESSSGSSYEQYF | TGTGCCATCAGTGAGTCGTCTAGCGGGAGCTCCTACGAGCAGTACTTC
. | TRBJ2-2 | TRBV5-4 | . | CASSLERASRTGELFF | TGTGCCAGCAGCTTGGAAAGGGCCTCCCGCACCGGGGAGCTGTTTTTT
. | TRBJ2-1 | TRBV30 | . | CAWSAPRRVGNEQFF | TGTGCCTGGAGCGCCCCACGCCGGGTCGGCAATGAGCAGTTCTTC